This T cell receptor (beta chain) was recorded in a study of response to subunit inactivated influenza vaccine. V lost 1 base and J 0 bases, leaving 9 bases between the germline ends. Germline assignment: CDR1 MGHRA and CDR2 YSYEKL. The CDR3 sequence is 16 residues long. In TCRdb, the RT-PCR reads were re-called with MiXCR into one record per CDR3 protein. The table has 650,000 to 800,000 distinct CDR3 sequences, approximately 17% seen once; the top ten hold around 9.9%. The sequences come from PBMCs from blood, collected around 5 days after vaccination. The origin of this receptor is a man in his forties or fifties who received an inactivated influenza vaccine. The gene calls are TRBV4-1 and TRBJ1-4; D perhaps matches TRBD1 (6 bases). The CDR3 here is CASSQVRGATNEKLFF. CDR3 nucleotides: TGCGCCAGCAGCCAAGTTAGGGGGGCAACTAATGAAAAACTGTTTTTT.